This TCR beta chain was sequenced for a study of shared clonotypes between healthy human individuals. In the study overall: Those who served as donors were a couple of women and three men between the ages of 18 and 49. There were three CD4 naive, three CD4 memory, two CD8 naive and one CD8 memory plates per donor.

The CDR3 covers 15 residues. Trimming at V came to 0 bases and at J to 4 bases, leaving 0 bases not matched to a gene. Looked up from germline, CDR1 is MRHNA and CDR2 is SNTAGT. This clone was seen just once. The antigen is not known. Other DNA sequences from this sample encode an identical CDR3 as well. Caucasian adults residing in Nashville, Tennessee made up all the donors. Study-level results: Genetic and exposure-history diversity was limited by the few donors.

Only in-frame clones appear in the TCRdb table, and some are missing; sequencing was by immunoSEQ multiplex PCR. The table has more than 550,000 clones, just under 75% seen once; the top ten hold approximately 2%. The clonotype was recovered from a woman between 25 and 40 years old in good health. The chain carries TRBV6-4 and TRBJ2-2, with TRBD2 matching 9 bases. The sample was memory CD4+ T cells sorted from blood. The subset is: CD45RA-negative fraction. DNA of the CDR3: TGTGCCAGCAGTGACTCGCGGGAGGGCACCGGGGAGCTGTTTTTT. Translation gives CASSDSREGTGELFF.